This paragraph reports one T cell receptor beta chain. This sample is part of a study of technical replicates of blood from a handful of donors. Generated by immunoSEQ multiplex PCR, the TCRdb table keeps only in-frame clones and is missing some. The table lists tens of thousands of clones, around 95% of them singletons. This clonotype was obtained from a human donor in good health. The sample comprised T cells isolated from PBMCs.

This chain's CDR3 is CASTPRVRNSPLHF. CDR3 DNA sequence: TGTGCCAGCACTCCCCGGGTCCGTAATTCACCCCTCCACTTT. The chain has TRBV6-1 and TRBJ1-6; D is uncertain. Germline V lookup: CDR1 MNHNS, CDR2 SASEGT. CDR3 size: 14 residues. The V end was cut by 7 bases, the J end by 6 bases, with 13 bases between.